At least ten counts were recorded for the clone carrying this TCR beta chain. Antigen specificity is unknown. Axillary draining lymph nodes of breast cancer patients supplied the node samples. These data belong to a study of breast tumors, draining lymph nodes, adjacent tissues. General study findings and limits: Data only fit, rather than demonstrated, lymph node origin of most tumor T cells. Luminal-like breast cancer showed significantly higher tumor–nontumor repertoire similarity than basal-like. Most tumor T cells seemingly derive from lymph node, then expand in tumor. Compared with lymph nodes, tumors were less diverse; compared with nontumor tissue, more.

CDR3 length: 16 amino acids. Trimming took off 4 bases at V and 1 base at J, with 17 bases between the two ends. Germline values: CDR1 MNHNS, CDR2 SASEGT. Using its own MiXCR run on the multiplex PCR reads, TCRdb lists one record per CDR3 protein. The repertoire holds some 150,000 distinct CDR3 sequences, with 20% to 25% as singletons. This TCR was recovered from a female donor with breast cancer. Some clones in this sample may be carry-over from other donors' samples. Sequences were obtained from axillary lymph node tissue. The genes are TRBV6-1 and TRBJ2-7, with D tentatively TRBD2 (6 bases). CDR3 coding DNA: TGTGCCAGCAGTGGGAGGGCCAGGCTGGTTTCCTACGAGCAGTACTTC. This sequence encodes CASSGRARLVSYEQYF.